One and the same sample provided the 20 T cell receptor beta chains below, sequenced in a study of T-cell reconstitution after alpha-beta-depleted transplantation in children. During its preparation, the TCRbeta library received unique molecular identifiers. Via MiXCR, TCRdb re-called the PCR reads, giving one row per CDR3 protein. The sample yields 65,000 to 70,000 distinct CDR3 sequences, 4.9% seen once. Source: PBMCs, mostly from graft donor cells, taken 180 days after TCRalphabeta/CD19-depleted stem cell transplant. All receptors derive from a boy in the first two years of life who had a stem cell transplant for acute myeloid leukemia, so the T cells may come from the graft donor.

This clonotype has at least ten counts. The V gene is TRBV20-1, the J gene TRBJ2-3; TRBD1 or TRBD2 may be the D gene (6 bases each). This CDR3 contains 17 residues. Trimming removed 3 bases at V and 3 bases at J, with 22 bases between. The germline V gene encodes CDR1 DFQATT and CDR2 SNEGSKA (reference sequence). CDR3 in DNA: TGCAGTGCTAGGTGGGGACTGCCCCTAGGGGGTACAGATACGCAGTATTTT. Residues: CSARWGLPLGGTDTQYF.

This clonotype has ten or more counts. The V call is TRBV4-3, the J call TRBJ2-7; 10 nucleotides line up with TRBD1. CDR3 length: 16 residues. The V gene's germline CDR1 is LGHNA and CDR2 YSLEER. J lost 5 bases, V lost 0 bases, and 7 bases had no gene match. The CDR3 bases are TGCGCCAGCAGCCAAGACGACAGGGGGCGCGCCGACGAGCAGTACTTC. This sequence encodes CASSQDDRGRADEQYF.

This clonotype has ten or more counts. The chain links TRBV27 to TRBJ2-6, with D possibly being TRBD1 (5 bases). The CDR3 covers 15 residues. Germline V gene lookup returns CDR1 MNHEY and CDR2 SMNVEV (reference sequence). Trimming left V 8 bases short and J 3 bases short, with 14 bases between. CDR3 DNA sequence: TGTGCCAGCCTGTTTGGGGCCAATGGGGCCAACGTCCTGACTTTC. This sequence encodes CASLFGANGANVLTF.

Many counts were recorded for this clonotype. The chain combines TRBV27 with TRBJ1-5; 8 positions agree with TRBD1. The CDR3 contains 15 residues. V lost 5 bases to trimming and J lost 2 bases; unmatched junction nucleotides: 5. Germline CDR1 reads MNHEY; CDR2 reads SMNVEV (reference sequence). The CDR3 DNA sequence: TGTGCCAGCAGTCTGGGACAGGATGGCAATCAGCCCCAGCATTTT. It encodes CASSLGQDGNQPQHF.

This clonotype occurred many times. The chain links TRBV12-3 or TRBV12-4 to TRBJ2-7; 13 bases line up with TRBD2. The CDR3 runs to 19 residues. Trimming cost V 6 bases and J 2 bases; bases outside gene matches: 16. DNA for the CDR3: TGTGCCAGCAGCTCCCGTAGACTAGCGGGGGGAAATCCTCCCTACGAGCAGTACTTC. Translation: CASSSRRLAGGNPPYEQYF.

Many counts were recorded for this clonotype. This chain joins TRBV7-2 and TRBJ2-7; 9 bases map to TRBD1. The CDR3 is 14 residues long. The germline V gene has CDR1 SGHTA and CDR2 FQGNSA. The trim removed 4 bases at V and 3 bases at J, leaving 4 bases unmatched. CDR3 nucleotides: TGTGCCAGCAGCTCCAGGACAGGGGTCTACGAGCAGTACTTC. Its protein is CASSSRTGVYEQYF.

The chain links TRBV5-1 to TRBJ2-1, with 11 bases aligning to TRBD2. Germline V lookup: CDR1 SGHRS, CDR2 YFSETQ. The CDR3 has 16 amino acids. After removal of 4 bases from V and 5 bases from J, the junction contained 8 bases not matched to a gene. The CDR3 sequence is CASSPRGLADNNEQFF. CDR3 sequence (DNA): TGCGCCAGCAGCCCAAGGGGACTAGCGGACAACAATGAGCAGTTCTTC. The variable domain in full, completed from reference TRBV5-1 and TRBJ2-1, reads KAGVTQTPRYLIKTRGQQVTLSCSPISGHRSVSWYQQTPGQGLQFLFEYFSETQRNKGNFPGRFSGRQFSNSRSEMNVSTLELGDSALYLCASSPRGLADNNEQFFGPGTRLTVL.

This clonotype has ten or more counts. The chain links TRBV19 to TRBJ1-5; 8 bases fit TRBD1. J was trimmed by 2 bases and V by 6 bases; bases with no gene match: 6. Germline V CDR1 and CDR2: LNHDA, SQIVND (reference sequence). This CDR3 has 15 amino acids. In DNA, the CDR3 is TGTGCCAGTAGGGGAGACAGGGGCGGCAATCAGCCCCAGCATTTT. It yields the protein CASRGDRGGNQPQHF.

This clonotype was observed many times. The chain employs TRBV7-2 and TRBJ2-1, with D perhaps TRBD1 or TRBD2 (6 bases each). The germline V gene encodes CDR1 SGHTA and CDR2 FQGNSA. CDR3 length: 15 amino acids. Trimming shortened V by 0 bases and J by 2 bases, and 8 bases separated the two germline ends. DNA for the CDR3: TGTGCCAGCAGCTTAGCGGGGGGCCCCTACAATGAGCAGTTCTTC. The encoded protein is CASSLAGGPYNEQFF.

This clonotype has a count of ten or more. The rearrangement links TRBV12-3 or TRBV12-4 to TRBJ1-2; the D is unclear. Trimming took 1 base from V and 3 from J, leaving 12 bases between them. The CDR3 totals 15 residues. For the CDR3, the DNA is TGTGCCAGCAGTTTAGAGGGAAATGGGGACTATGGCTACACCTTC. Translated, it gives CASSLEGNGDYGYTF.

This clonotype was counted many times. The chain has TRBV12-3 or TRBV12-4 and TRBJ2-3, with D perhaps matching TRBD2 (6 bases). The ends were cut back, 2 bases at V and 5 bases at J, with 11 bases in the middle. The CDR3 has 14 amino acids. This CDR3 is CASSLRGLQDTQYF. CDR3 DNA: TGTGCCAGCAGTTTACGGGGACTTCAAGATACGCAGTATTTT.

There are many counts of this clonotype. Here the CDR3 reads CASNGGLAIYNEQFF. In DNA, the CDR3 is TGTGCCAGCAACGGGGGACTAGCCATCTACAATGAGCAGTTCTTC. This rearrangement joins TRBV28 to TRBJ2-1; 9 bases are a match to TRBD2. The junction had 7 bases not matched to a gene; V was cut back by 7 bases and J by 3 bases. The CDR3 extends over 15 amino acids. Looked up from germline, CDR1 is MDHEN and CDR2 is SYDVKM.

This clonotype occurred many times. The rearrangement uses TRBV5-1 and TRBJ1-6; D perhaps matches TRBD1 (6 bases). Germline V CDR1 and CDR2: SGHRS, YFSETQ. V dropped 1 base and J dropped 2 bases, with 10 bases sitting between them. CDR3 length: 16 amino acids. Written as DNA, the CDR3 is TGCGCCAGCAGCTTGATGGGACAAACCTATAATTCACCCCTCCACTTT. It specifies CASSLMGQTYNSPLHF.

This clonotype was picked up many times. The CDR3 DNA sequence: TGTGCCAGTAGCTCCGGGACAGGGGTAGAGACCCAGTACTTC. Amino acid sequence: CASSSGTGVETQYF. The chain uses TRBV19 and TRBJ2-5; 10 nucleotides match TRBD1. This CDR3 is built from 14 residues. The V and J ends lost 6 bases and 4 bases, in that order; junction bases with no gene match: 5. Looked up from germline, CDR1 is LNHDA and CDR2 is SQIVND (reference sequence). The whole variable domain, remainder taken from reference TRBV19 and TRBJ2-5, is DGGITQSPKYLFRKEGQNVTLSCEQNLNHDAMYWYRQDPGQGLRLIYYSQIVNDFQKGDIAEGYSVSREKKESFPLTVTSAQKNPTAFYLCASSSGTGVETQYFGPGTRLLVL.

This clonotype appeared many times. The J gene is TRBJ2-3, the V gene TRBV12-3 or TRBV12-4; tentative D call: TRBD1 (6 bases). The CDR3 spans 16 residues. Trimming took off 1 base at V and 0 bases at J, with 11 bases between the two ends. CDR3 in DNA: TGTGCCAGCAGTTTAGGTCCTAGGGGGAGCACAGATACGCAGTATTTT. It translates to CASSLGPRGSTDTQYF.

This clonotype was seen many times. This rearrangement joins TRBV6-1 to TRBJ2-1; perhaps TRBD1 as D (5 bases). V lost 2 bases, J lost 8 bases, and 7 bases lay in between. In germline, CDR1 is MNHNS, CDR2 SASEGT. The CDR3 has 12 amino acids. The CDR3 loop is CASSEQGYEQFF. Here the CDR3 DNA reads TGTGCCAGCAGTGAACAGGGCTATGAGCAGTTCTTC.

This clonotype was detected ten times or more. The chain links TRBV30 to TRBJ2-1; D gene ambiguous. Trimming stripped 0 bases from V and 4 bases from J, with 10 bases between. Germline-derived CDR1 and CDR2 are GTSNPN and SVGIG (reference sequence). This CDR3 comprises 14 residues. CDR3 DNA: TGTGCCTGGAGTGTTTTCTCTCAGTACAATGAGCAGTTCTTC. As protein: CAWSVFSQYNEQFF. Variable domain in full (rest from reference TRBV30 and TRBJ2-1): SQTIHQWPATLVQPVGSPLSLECTVEGTSNPNLYWYRQAAGRGLQLLFYSVGIGQISSEVPQNLSASRPQDRQFILSSKKLLLSDSGFYLCAWSVFSQYNEQFFGPGTRLTVL.

This clonotype was detected many times. This rearrangement joins TRBV12-3 or TRBV12-4 to TRBJ1-2; D possibly corresponds to TRBD1 (5 bases). Trimming took 3 bases from V and 5 from J, leaving 13 bases between them. This CDR3 is 14 amino acids long. DNA of the CDR3: TGTGCCAGCAGTTTGGGGGGGAATGGGTATGGCTACACCTTC. Its translation: CASSLGGNGYGYTF.

This clonotype was seen repeatedly, ten times or more. The chain carries TRBV12-3 or TRBV12-4 and TRBJ1-1, with D unresolved. This CDR3 is built from 13 residues. Trimming left V 1 base short and J 4 bases short, with 7 bases between. CDR3 sequence (DNA): TGTGCCAGCAGTTTAGGGCTGCCCACTGAAGCTTTCTTT. Translated: CASSLGLPTEAFF.

This clonotype was recorded at least ten times. The chain links TRBV7-9 to TRBJ2-2; tentatively, D is TRBD1 (5 bases). CDR1 and CDR2 from the germline V gene are SEHNR and FQNEAQ (reference sequence). Trimming took 4 bases from V and 5 from J, leaving 8 bases between them. The CDR3 runs 13 residues. The DNA for the CDR3 is TGTGCCAGCAGCTCCAGGGAAACCGGGGAGCTGTTTTTT. Translated, it gives CASSSRETGELFF.